These 10 T cell receptor beta chains originate from one sample sequenced in a study of coeliac disease. Profiled with immunoSEQ multiplex PCR; TCRdb holds only in-frame clones, not every one. Of around 3,000 clones listed, 65% to 75% are singletons. Sequenced input: lymphocytes from the gut lamina propria. These receptors were collected from a man at least 80 years old without celiac disease.

V and J are TRBV5-1 and TRBJ1-1; 8 nucleotides align to TRBD1. CDR1 and CDR2 from the germline V gene are SGHRS and YFSETQ. The CDR3 has 15 residues. The trim removed 3 bases at V and 2 bases at J, leaving 6 bases unmatched. The CDR3 reads CASSWGQAGNTEAFF. The CDR3 DNA reads as TGCGCCAGCAGCTGGGGACAGGCTGGTAACACTGAAGCTTTCTTT.

This clone was picked up a small number of times. The chain recombines TRBV9 with TRBJ2-3; D gene uncertain. The length of the CDR3 is 15 residues. Germline V gives CDR1 SGDLS, CDR2 YYNGEE. V shed 3 bases and J shed 1 base, with 12 bases lying between them. The CDR3 DNA is TGTGCCAGCAGCGCGAGTCCCCCCGGCACAGATACGCAGTATTTT. This codes for CASSASPPGTDTQYF.

The chain has TRBV7-8 and TRBJ2-7; 14 positions match TRBD2. The CDR3 contains 16 residues. Trimming at V came to 2 bases and at J to 7 bases, leaving 7 bases not matched to a gene. Germline V gene data show CDR1 as SGHVS and CDR2 as FQNEAQ. CDR3 DNA sequence: TGTGCCAGCAGCTTACCGGGACTAGCGGGAGTAGGGGAGCAGTACTTC. Translation: CASSLPGLAGVGEQYF.

A single count supports this clone. The chain links TRBV19 to TRBJ2-5, with 12 bases lining up with TRBD2. The tail of the sequence fits TRBJ2-7 better, so the J call may be wrong. CDR1 LNHDA and CDR2 SQIVND come from the germline V gene (reference sequence). The CDR3 spans 14 residues. Here the CDR3 DNA reads TGTGCCAGTAGTGCCGGGACTAGCGGGTACGAGCAGTACTTC. Its protein is CASSAGTSGYEQYF.

The V call is TRBV28, the J call TRBJ1-2, with D maybe TRBD1 (6 bases). This CDR3 has 12 residues. Germline V gives CDR1 MDHEN, CDR2 SYDVKM. Trimming removed 10 bases from V and 14 bases from J, with 23 bases in between. The CDR3 loop is CATRSGGQRGTF. CDR3 DNA: TGTGCCACCAGATCCGGGGGGCAACGTGGGACCTTC.

This rearrangement joins TRBV7-2 to TRBJ2-3; D is unresolved. The CDR3 is made up of 15 amino acids. Looked up from germline, CDR1 is SGHTA and CDR2 is FQGNSA. V was trimmed by 5 bases and J by 7 bases, leaving 19 bases between them. The DNA of the CDR3 is TGTGCCAGCAGCCCCCTGCTTGGCAAGTCGAATACGCAGTATTTT. Residues: CASSPLLGKSNTQYF.

On this clone itself: The junction differs from germline at one of its ends, possibly a read error. The V call is TRBV30, the J call TRBJ1-3; TRBD1 might be the D (5 bases). The CDR3 is 18 amino acids. Germline V gene data show CDR1 as GTSNPN and CDR2 as SVGIG (reference sequence). The DNA of the CDR3 is TGTGCCTGGGGTGTACAGATTGCGGGGGTTCCCTCTGGAAACACCATATATTTT. Translated: CAWGVQIAGVPSGNTIYF.

A single count supports this clone. At one boundary the junction diverges from the germline segment, which might be a read error. The chain carries TRBV5-1 and TRBJ2-1, with D possibly matching TRBD2 (6 bases). Per the germline V gene, CDR1 is SGHRS and CDR2 is YFSETQ. The CDR3 extends over 13 amino acids. In DNA, the CDR3 is TGCGCCAGCAGTTTGGACTCCGGGGGTGAGCAGTTCTTC. It encodes CASSLDSGGEQFF.

The CDR3 is CASRKTGGENQPQHF. DNA for the CDR3: TGTGCCAGCAGGAAGACAGGGGGAGAGAATCAGCCCCAGCATTTT. This sequence joins TRBV27 and TRBJ1-5, with 9 bases matching TRBD1. Germline V gene sequence: CDR1 MNHEY, CDR2 SMNVEV (reference sequence). The CDR3 covers 15 residues. Trimming took 6 bases from V and 4 from J; bases not matched to a gene: 7.

This clone was picked up one time. A junction end diverges from the germline sequence, so it may reflect a read error. V is TRBV5-1 and J is TRBJ1-1, with 7 bases matching TRBD1. Germline CDR1 SGHRS, CDR2 YFSETQ. This CDR3 region has 15 residues. As DNA, the CDR3 is TGCACCAGCAGCGCTAGACAGGGATCTAACACTGAAGCTTTCTTT. Its protein is CTSSARQGSNTEAFF.